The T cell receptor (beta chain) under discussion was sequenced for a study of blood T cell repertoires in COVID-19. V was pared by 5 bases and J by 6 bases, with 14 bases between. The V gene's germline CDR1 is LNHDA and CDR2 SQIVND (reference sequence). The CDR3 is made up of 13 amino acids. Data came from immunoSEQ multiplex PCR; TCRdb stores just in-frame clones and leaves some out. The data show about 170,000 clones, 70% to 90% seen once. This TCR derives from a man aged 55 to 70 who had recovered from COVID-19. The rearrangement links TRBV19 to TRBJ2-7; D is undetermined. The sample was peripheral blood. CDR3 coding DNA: TGTGCCAGTAGTTCTCGATCGTCTATCGAGCAGTACTTC. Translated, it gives CASSSRSSIEQYF.